The clone carrying this T cell receptor (beta chain) has ten or more counts. The antigen is unknown. This record comes from a study of T cells after yellow fever vaccination. Study observations and caveats: Clones from primary vaccination mostly reappeared after the booster (around 96% CD4, about 88% CD8).

It was through 5'RACE template switching that TCR cDNA was made, with a universal primer site and UMIs added. TCRdb called the 5' RACE reads again in MiXCR, with one record for every CDR3 protein. The table lists 150,000 to 200,000 distinct CDR3 sequences, around 8.5% of them singletons. The V and J ends lost 5 bases and 4 bases, in that order; junction bases with no gene match: 16. The CDR3 runs 17 residues. This sequence was found in a man aged 18 to 35 who received the YFV17D yellow fever vaccine. Sequences were derived from CD8+ T cells sorted from PBMCs, sampled 45 days after the yellow fever booster vaccination. The gene calls are TRBV12-3 or TRBV12-4 and TRBJ1-2, with 7 bases that match TRBD1. DNA for the CDR3: TGTGCCAGCAGTCCTATTACGACAGGGCGCGACAGCTATGGCTACACCTTC. This encodes CASSPITTGRDSYGYTF.